Given below is one TCR beta chain in context. Sequence at one end of the junction differs from germline and may be a read error. Clones were read by immunoSEQ multiplex PCR, and TCRdb kept only the in-frame ones, dropping some. The sample consists of more than 70,000 clones, approximately 96% of them appearing once. The record originates from a study of technical replicates of blood from a handful of donors. The material sequenced was T cells isolated from PBMCs. The TCR was taken from a human donor in good health.

The CDR3 sequence: CAGSQPTSGTEQFF. CDR3 nucleotide sequence: TGCGCCGGCAGCCAACCCACTAGCGGGACAGAGCAGTTCTTC. This rearrangement joins TRBV4-1 to TRBJ2-1; TRBD2 matches 10 bases. The germline V gene encodes CDR1 MGHRA and CDR2 YSYEKL. This CDR3 is built from 14 residues.